These T cell receptor beta chains were read from a single sample in a study of blood T cell repertoires in COVID-19. Measured with immunoSEQ multiplex PCR; TCRdb has only the in-frame clones, and not every one. In the table there are 150,000 to 200,000 clones, 82% of which are singletons. Specimen: peripheral blood. The receptors stem from a woman in her sixties with COVID-19, enrolled during active disease. CDR3s include the opening cysteine and the closing phenylalanine or tryptophan. Each record gives: D gene, clone size, J gene, V gene, CDR3 DNA, CDR3 protein. The D gene is left open where the match is weak. Some rows mark clone size as missing; the rest say once, few, many or name a class of expanded clone.

>TRBD1|.|TRBJ1-5|TRBV6-1
TGTGCCAGCAGTGAAAACAGGGGTAATCAGCCCCAGCATTTT
CASSENRGNQPQHF
>TRBD1|.|TRBJ1-1|TRBV6-2/TRBV6-3
TGTGCCAGCAGTTACCCAGGGGGCGGCACTGAAGCTTTCTTT
CASSYPGGGTEAFF
>TRBD1|few|TRBJ1-2|TRBV6-5
TGTGCCAGCAGAGGGACAGGGTACTATGGCTACACCTTC
CASRGTGYYGYTF
>TRBD1|few|TRBJ1-1|TRBV5-5
TGTGCCAGCAGCCGACTCCACCGGGACAGATCGAACACTGAAGCTTTCTTT
CASSRLHRDRSNTEAFF
>.|few|TRBJ1-1|TRBV19
TGTGCCAGTAGTATTGGGGGGGGATACACTGAAGCTTTCTTT
CASSIGGGYTEAFF
>.|.|TRBJ1-6|TRBV6-1
TGTGCCAGCAGTGAATTTGGGCAAATCCTTTCACCCCTCCACTTT
CASSEFGQILSPLHF
>.|.|TRBJ2-5|TRBV19
TGTGCCAGTAGTCCTCGGACTAGAGGGGGGAGGAGGGAGACCCAGTACTTC
CASSPRTRGGRRETQYF
>.|.|TRBJ1-3|TRBV7-8
TGTGCCAGCAGCTACCTTGACGGGGGGCCCGGAAACACCATATATTTT
CASSYLDGGPGNTIYF
>.|.|TRBJ1-2|TRBV4-2
TGTGCCAGCAGACAACGAGATGGCTACACCTTC
CASRQRDGYTF
>.|.|TRBJ1-2|TRBV5-1
TGCGCCAGCAGCTTGGGGGAGGTTTTTGGCTACACCTTC
CASSLGEVFGYTF
>TRBD1|.|TRBJ1-5|TRBV28
TGTGCCAGCAGCTCATACTCAGGGGGCCGGTTAAATCAGCCCCAGCATTTT
CASSSYSGGRLNQPQHF
>.|.|TRBJ1-2|TRBV5-8
TGTGCCAGCAGCTCGGCCCCAGGGTATGGCTACACCTTC
CASSSAPGYGYTF
>TRBD1|.|TRBJ2-1|TRBV20-1
TGCAGTGCGCCAGGACAGGGATATCGGTTCTTC
CSAPGQGYRFF
>.|.|TRBJ1-1|TRBV12-3/TRBV12-4
TGTGCCAGCAGCTCGACAGCCATCCCTGCTTTCTTT
CASSSTAIPAFF
>TRBD1|.|TRBJ1-3|TRBV10-3
TGTGCCATCAGCGACAGGGGCCCCCGCTCTTTCTCTGGAAACACCATATATTTT
CAISDRGPRSFSGNTIYF
>TRBD1|.|TRBJ1-2|TRBV6-5
TGTGCCAGCAGGGGGGACAGGGCAAATAACTATGGCTACACCTTC
CASRGDRANNYGYTF
>TRBD1|.|TRBJ1-6|TRBV6-4
TGTGCCAGCAGCTCAGGGGGCCATAATTCACCCCTCCACTTT
CASSSGGHNSPLHF
>.|.|TRBJ2-1|TRBV15
TGTGCCACCAGCAGAGATCGAGAGGCAGGGGAATATGGCAATGAGCAGTTCTTC
CATSRDREAGEYGNEQFF
>.|once|TRBJ2-5|TRBV5-4
TGTGCCAGCAGCTTGGAGAGGGCGGAGACCCAGTACTTC
CASSLERAETQYF
>TRBD1|.|TRBJ1-1|TRBV7-3
TGTGCCAGCAGCCTCGGACAGGGCAGGTTGGCTGAAGCTTTCTTT
CASSLGQGRLAEAFF
>.|.|TRBJ2-2|TRBV7-3
TGTGCCAGCAGCTTAAGTCGGACCGGGGAGCTGTTTTTT
CASSLSRTGELFF
>TRBD1|.|TRBJ1-1|TRBV6-4
TGTGCCAGCAGTCTGGACAGGGCTACTGAAGCTTTCTTT
CASSLDRATEAFF
>TRBD1|.|TRBJ1-1|TRBV2
TGTGCCAGCAGTGTCCGACAGGGTAGCACTGAAGCTTTCTTT
CASSVRQGSTEAFF
>TRBD2|.|TRBJ2-2|TRBV7-3
TGTGCCAGCAGCCTCGGGGGAGCGGGGAGAGGCACCGGGGAGCTGTTTTTT
CASSLGGAGRGTGELFF
>TRBD1|.|TRBJ1-1|TRBV11-2
TGTGCCAGCAGCTTAGATGGGTTACGGACAGAGGACAGGCACACTGAAGCTTTCTTT
CASSLDGLRTEDRHTEAFF
>.|.|TRBJ1-4|TRBV6-5
TGTGCCAGCAGGAAGCTACAGGGATGGACTGAAAAACTGTTTTTT
CASRKLQGWTEKLFF
>.|many|TRBJ1-3|TRBV7-2
TGTGCCAGCAGCTTACTTCGGCGGCCCTCTGGAAACACCATATATTTT
CASSLLRRPSGNTIYF
>.|.|TRBJ1-2|TRBV30
TGTGCCTGGACCCCCGAGGGGGATGGCTACACCTTC
CAWTPEGDGYTF
>.|.|TRBJ1-4|TRBV2
TGTGCCAGCAGTGAACTTCAGGGTTCGAATGAAAAACTGTTTTTT
CASSELQGSNEKLFF
>TRBD1|.|TRBJ1-5|TRBV19
TGTGCCAGTAGTTTGGGGAACAGGGGAAGACAGCCCCAGCATTTT
CASSLGNRGRQPQHF
>.|many|TRBJ1-6|TRBV15
TGTGCCACCAGCAGAGGCAGGCCTTCACCCCTCCACTTT
CATSRGRPSPLHF
>TRBD1|.|TRBJ2-3|TRBV19
TGTGCCAGTAGTCCGACAGGGGCGGATACGCAGTATTTT
CASSPTGADTQYF
>TRBD2|.|TRBJ2-2|TRBV7-2
TGTGCCAGCAGCTTCTCTATTCGGCGGGAGAGCACCGGGGAGCTGTTTTTT
CASSFSIRRESTGELFF
>TRBD1|.|TRBJ1-2|TRBV15
TGTGCCACCAGCAGGGACAGGGGGCAAAGTATTGGTGGCTACACCTTC
CATSRDRGQSIGGYTF
>TRBD2|few|TRBJ2-3|TRBV19
TGTGCCAGTACCCTTGGACTAGCATCAGCAGATACGCAGTATTTT
CASTLGLASADTQYF
>TRBD1|.|TRBJ1-5|TRBV12-3/TRBV12-4
TGTGCCAGCAGAAAGCAGGGGGGTCAGCCCCAGCATTTT
CASRKQGGQPQHF
>.|.|TRBJ1-3|TRBV15
TGTGCCACCAGCAGAGATGCGGGCCACTCTGGAAACACCATATATTTT
CATSRDAGHSGNTIYF
>.|few|TRBJ1-3|TRBV7-8
TGTGCCAGCAGCTTAGCGCCGACAGGCCCCTCTGGAAACACCATATATTTT
CASSLAPTGPSGNTIYF
>TRBD1|.|TRBJ1-1|TRBV14
TGTGCCAGCAGCCATCGGACAGGGGGGAACACTGAAGCTTTCTTT
CASSHRTGGNTEAFF
>TRBD2|.|TRBJ2-3|TRBV5-1
TGCGCCAGCAGCTTGGGCGGGAGGGCAGATACGCAGTATTTT
CASSLGGRADTQYF
>.|.|TRBJ1-1|TRBV3-1/TRBV3-2
TGTGCCAGCACCCGAGGCGGGGGCACTGAAGCTTTCTTT
CASTRGGGTEAFF
>TRBD1|.|TRBJ1-4|TRBV3-1/TRBV3-2
TGTGCCAGCAGCCATAGGACAGGAGGAGGTGAAAAACTGTTTTTT
CASSHRTGGGEKLFF
>TRBD2|.|TRBJ2-1|TRBV28
TGTGCCAGCAGTTTAAGCGGGAGAGGAAATGAGCAGTTCTTC
CASSLSGRGNEQFF
>.|.|TRBJ2-3|TRBV27
TGTGCCAGCAGTTTAAATGTTCTGAGTAGGTCGCGCGGGGTACAAGATACGCAGTATTTT
CASSLNVLSRSRGVQDTQYF
>TRBD2|.|TRBJ2-1|TRBV14
TGTGCCAGCAGCCAACTTGGGACTAGCGGGGTCAATGAGCAGTTCTTC
CASSQLGTSGVNEQFF
>.|.|TRBJ2-5|TRBV29-1
TGCAGCGTTCGGCCAGGACAAGAGACCCAGTACTTC
CSVRPGQETQYF
>.|.|TRBJ1-5|TRBV6-2/TRBV6-3
TGTGCCAGCAGTTATCCGGGGTGGCAGCCCCAGCATTTT
CASSYPGWQPQHF
>TRBD1|few|TRBJ1-2|TRBV5-1
TGCGCCAGCAGCCAGGACAGGGGGAGAGGATATGGCTACACCTTC
CASSQDRGRGYGYTF
>.|.|TRBJ2-3|TRBV7-8
TGTGCCAGCAGCTTAAGGGCGGGTAGCACAGATACGCAGTATTTT
CASSLRAGSTDTQYF
>TRBD2|.|TRBJ2-7|TRBV5-1
TGCGCCAGCAGCCTGACTAGCGAGACCTACGAGCAGTACTTC
CASSLTSETYEQYF
>.|once|TRBJ2-2|TRBV6-5
TGTGCCAGCAGGCAGGGCAACACCGGGGAGCTGTTTTTT
CASRQGNTGELFF
>TRBD1|once|TRBJ2-3|TRBV14
TGTGCCAGCAGCCAAAGGACAGGGGGAGGTGGAGATACGCAGTATTTT
CASSQRTGGGGDTQYF
>.|.|TRBJ1-4|TRBV28
TGTGCCAGCAGTCCGCCGGGAACAGCTAATGAAAAACTGTTTTTT
CASSPPGTANEKLFF
>TRBD1|few|TRBJ2-7|TRBV7-2
TGTGCCATCACACGTAGACAGGGGGCCTACGAGCAGTACTTC
CAITRRQGAYEQYF
>.|.|TRBJ1-1|TRBV29-1
TGCAGCGCTCGGGACACTATGAACACTGAAGCTTTCTTT
CSARDTMNTEAFF